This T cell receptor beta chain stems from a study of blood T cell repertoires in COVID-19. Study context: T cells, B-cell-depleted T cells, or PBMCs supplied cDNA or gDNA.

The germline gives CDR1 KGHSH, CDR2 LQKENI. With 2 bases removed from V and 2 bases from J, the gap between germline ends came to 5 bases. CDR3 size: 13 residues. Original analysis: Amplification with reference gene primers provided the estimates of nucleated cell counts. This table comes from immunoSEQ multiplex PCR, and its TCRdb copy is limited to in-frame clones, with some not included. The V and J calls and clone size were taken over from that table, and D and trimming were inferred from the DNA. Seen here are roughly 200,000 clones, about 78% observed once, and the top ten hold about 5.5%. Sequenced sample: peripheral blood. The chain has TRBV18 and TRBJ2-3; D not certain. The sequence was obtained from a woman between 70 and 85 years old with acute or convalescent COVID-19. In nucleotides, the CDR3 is TGTGCCAGCTCACCAGAGGACACAGATACGCAGTATTTT. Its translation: CASSPEDTDTQYF.